Listed below are T cell receptor beta chains from one sample, sequenced in a study of T cell clonotyping in hematopoietic cell transplantation. This table comes from immunoSEQ multiplex PCR, and its TCRdb copy is limited to in-frame clones, with some not included. Of about 10,000 clones in the sample, over 75% were seen once. This specimen was peripheral blood mononuclear cells, taken before stem cell transplant. These receptors originate from a woman in her forties or fifties with chronic myeloid leukemia. Some clones in this sample may be carry-over from other donors' samples. Both conserved end residues are trimmed from each CDR3.

cdr3_aa: ASSLVGTGLNTEAF; v_call: TRBV7-8
cdr3_aa: ASSPFWTLEKLF; v_call: TRBV18
cdr3_aa: SVEEGRGLVEQY; v_call: TRBV29-1
cdr3_aa: ASSPGLGEETQY; v_call: TRBV4-3
cdr3_aa: SVDRGTQY; v_call: TRBV29-1
cdr3_aa: SVGGRGMNTEAF; v_call: TRBV29-1
cdr3_aa: ASSFLPTGSTEAF; v_call: TRBV7-2
cdr3_aa: ASTQGDNTEAF; v_call: TRBV2
cdr3_aa: ASSSVAGGRYEQY; v_call: TRBV27
cdr3_aa: ASSVGGTYNEQF; v_call: TRBV9
cdr3_aa: ASSKGLEQY; v_call: TRBV2
cdr3_aa: ASSALFRGRDTEAF; v_call: TRBV13
cdr3_aa: ACQTQGTSNEQF; v_call: TRBV30
cdr3_aa: ASSLSVTGELF; v_call: TRBV5-6
cdr3_aa: ASSVAGTGTSGRRLKDTGELF; v_call: TRBV9
cdr3_aa: ASSFFPRLSADTQY; v_call: TRBV7-2
cdr3_aa: ASSQDQGTYEQY; v_call: TRBV4-1
cdr3_aa: ASSAGTRGVTGELF; v_call: TRBV27
cdr3_aa: ASSILGAGEKLF; v_call: TRBV19
cdr3_aa: ASSQAGVTYEQY; v_call: TRBV14
cdr3_aa: ASSFGSGWADTQY; v_call: TRBV25-1
cdr3_aa: ASSSGQGIDTQY; v_call: TRBV7-7
cdr3_aa: ASSQDAQRQEKLF; v_call: TRBV4-1
cdr3_aa: ASSRTGVNIQY; v_call: TRBV25-1
cdr3_aa: ASIHGGVVLEETQY; v_call: TRBV2
cdr3_aa: ASSQWGTDTQY; v_call: TRBV14
cdr3_aa: ASSAGQGWTDTQY; v_call: TRBV9
cdr3_aa: ASSLGLAGSNNEQF; v_call: TRBV7-6
cdr3_aa: ASSLLLGGGTEAF; v_call: TRBV28
cdr3_aa: AWSSGTGSEKLF; v_call: TRBV30
cdr3_aa: ASRADTEAF; v_call: TRBV28
cdr3_aa: ASRSGTGGREQY; v_call: TRBV6-5
cdr3_aa: ASSLGGQGFTEAF; v_call: TRBV5-1
cdr3_aa: ASSAVGEWSTDTQY; v_call: TRBV2
cdr3_aa: ASSALVSGEQF; v_call: TRBV10-1
cdr3_aa: SVFFSGRASEQY; v_call: TRBV29-1
cdr3_aa: ASSDRDAHNEKLF; v_call: TRBV10-1
cdr3_aa: ASSLVGELF; v_call: TRBV11-2
cdr3_aa: ASSWDRNEQY; v_call: TRBV5-1
cdr3_aa: SVRAGTGTPADTQY; v_call: TRBV29-1
cdr3_aa: ASSQGTVVNSPLH; v_call: TRBV4-1
cdr3_aa: ASSPRDGYYGYT; v_call: TRBV14